The 11 T cell receptor beta chains reported below all come from one sample, sequenced in a study of cytomegalovirus exposure and HLA in healthy donors. With 60 Vbeta and 13 Jbeta primers, the PCR was carried out. Clones were read by immunoSEQ multiplex PCR, and TCRdb kept only the in-frame ones, dropping some. This sample has approximately 110,000 clones, with around 73% found just once. The sequenced material came from PBMCs. The receptors were gathered from a woman in her thirties or forties in good health and CMV-seropositive.

The genes are TRBV7-8 and TRBJ1-3; D not resolved. CDR3 size: 13 residues. Germline assignment: CDR1 SGHVS and CDR2 FQNEAQ. Trimming left V 0 bases short and J 9 bases short, with 9 bases between. The chain's CDR3 is CASSLARETTIYF. The CDR3 DNA reads as TGTGCCAGCAGCTTAGCGAGGGAAACCACCATATATTTT.

On this clone: The same CDR3 is also encoded by other DNA sequences in this sample. The J gene is TRBJ1-5, the V gene TRBV5-1; 8 positions agree with TRBD1. CDR3 size: 14 residues. The V and J ends lost 5 bases and 2 bases, in that order; junction bases with no gene match: 3. Germline CDR1 and CDR2: SGHRS and YFSETQ. CDR3 sequence (DNA): TGCGCCAGCAGGCCGGACAGGGGCAATCAGCCCCAGCATTTT. Encoded protein: CASRPDRGNQPQHF.

The genes are TRBV7-9 and TRBJ1-5, with TRBD1 identical over 9 bases. The germline V gene has CDR1 SEHNR and CDR2 FQNEAQ (reference sequence). This CDR3 contains 16 residues. The ends lost 5 bases at V and 2 bases at J; junction bases unmatched: 7. As DNA, the CDR3 is TGTGCCAGCAGCAATCCACAGGGGGCCGGCAATCAGCCCCAGCATTTT. Translating it yields CASSNPQGAGNQPQHF.

This clone has a single count. The V call is TRBV6-1, the J call TRBJ1-1, with D possibly TRBD1 on 6 matching bases. V lost 5 bases to trimming and J lost 9 bases, with 16 bases between them. Germline CDR1 and CDR2: MNHNS and SASEGT. The CDR3 consists of 13 residues. The CDR3 coding sequence is TGTGCCAGCAGTTCAGGGGATTCCATCCAAGCTTTCTTT. Protein: CASSSGDSIQAFF.

This rearrangement joins TRBV4-1 to TRBJ1-5; 7 bases match TRBD1. The CDR3 has 15 amino acids. V shed 2 bases, J shed 3 bases, and the junction held 4 bases outside the gene matches. The germline V gene has CDR1 MGHRA and CDR2 YSYEKL. CDR3 nucleotides: TGCGCCAGCAGCCAACTGACAGGGAACAATCAGCCCCAGCATTTT. As protein: CASSQLTGNNQPQHF.

The CDR3 loop reads CASSQDLAGAGDTQYF. The CDR3 region has the DNA TGCGCCAGCAGCCAAGACTTAGCGGGGGCCGGGGATACGCAGTATTTT. The chain is built from TRBV4-3 and TRBJ2-3; 9 positions agree with TRBD2. Trimming took 0 bases from V and 6 from J; bases not matched to a gene: 7. This CDR3 region has 16 residues. The germline CDR1 and CDR2 sequences are LGHNA and YSLEER.

This chain connects TRBV21-1 to TRBJ2-3; TRBD1, as called in the table, went unchecked against the DNA. TRBV21-1 represents a pseudogene. The CDR3 has 16 residues. The CDR3 protein is CASSKAGQGTIDTQYF. CDR3 in DNA: TGTGCCAGCAGCAAAGCGGGGCAGGGGACGATTGATACGCAGTATTTT.

The chain uses TRBV5-4 and TRBJ1-1; possibly TRBD1 for D (5 bases). This CDR3 comprises 14 residues. V dropped 2 bases and J dropped 3 bases, with 11 bases sitting between them. Germline V gives CDR1 SGHNT, CDR2 YYREEE (reference sequence). The chain's CDR3 is CASSFFWGDTEAFF. The CDR3 nucleotides are TGTGCCAGCAGCTTCTTTTGGGGGGACACTGAAGCTTTCTTT.

The V and J genes are TRBV6-5 and TRBJ2-7; 8 nucleotides match TRBD1. The ends lost 6 bases at V and 3 bases at J; junction bases unmatched: 10. The germline CDR1 and CDR2 sequences are MNHEY and SVGAGI. The CDR3 is made up of 15 amino acids. CDR3 nucleotide sequence: TGTGCCAGCAGCACGAACCTGGACAGGGTCTACGAGCAGTACTTC. This codes for CASSTNLDRVYEQYF.

The chain recombines TRBV11-2 with TRBJ1-2; D remains ambiguous. Looked up from germline, CDR1 is SGHAT and CDR2 is FQNNGV. V lost 5 bases, J lost 4 bases, and 14 bases lay in between. The CDR3 is 14 residues long. The CDR3 DNA reads TGTGCCAGCAGCCCGAGCCGGTCAGGCTATGGCTACACCTTC. It codes for CASSPSRSGYGYTF.

The chain joins TRBV2 to TRBJ2-5, with D perhaps TRBD1 (6 bases). The ends were cut back, 10 bases at V and 5 bases at J, with 17 bases in the middle. Germline V gene lookup returns CDR1 SNHLY and CDR2 FYNNEI. This CDR3 has 13 amino acids. Here the CDR3 reads CATTGTELETQYF. In DNA, the CDR3 is TGTGCCACCACAGGGACGGAGCTGGAGACCCAGTACTTC. Filled out from reference TRBV2 and TRBJ2-5, the complete variable domain reads EPEVTQTPSHQVTQMGQEVILRCVPISNHLYFYWYRQILGQKVEFLVSFYNNEISEKSEIFDDQFSVERPDGSNFTLKIRSTKLEDSAMYFCATTGTELETQYFGPGTRLLVL.